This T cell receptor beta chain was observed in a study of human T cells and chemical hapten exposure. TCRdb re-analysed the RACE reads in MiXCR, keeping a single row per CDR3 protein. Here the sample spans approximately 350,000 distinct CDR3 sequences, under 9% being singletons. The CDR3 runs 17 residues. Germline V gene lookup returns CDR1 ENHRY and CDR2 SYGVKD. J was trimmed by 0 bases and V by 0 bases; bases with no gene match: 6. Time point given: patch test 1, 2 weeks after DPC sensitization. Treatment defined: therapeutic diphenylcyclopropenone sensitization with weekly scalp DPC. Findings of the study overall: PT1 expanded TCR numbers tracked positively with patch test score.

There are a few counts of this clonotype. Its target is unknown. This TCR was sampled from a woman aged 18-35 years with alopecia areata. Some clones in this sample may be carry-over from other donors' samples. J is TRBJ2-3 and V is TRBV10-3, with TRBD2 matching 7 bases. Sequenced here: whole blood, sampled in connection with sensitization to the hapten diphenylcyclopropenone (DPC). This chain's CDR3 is CAISESRLAASTDTQYF. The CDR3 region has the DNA TGTGCCATCAGTGAGTCGAGGCTAGCGGCGAGCACAGATACGCAGTATTTT.